This passage covers 21 T cell receptor beta chains from one sample sequenced in a study of graft-versus-host responses after intestinal transplantation. TCRdb's table, derived via immunoSEQ multiplex PCR, lists solely in-frame clones and lacks some. The data show about 23,000 clones, roughly 44% seen once. Responders (about 200,000, CFSE-labeled) met about 200,000 stimulators that were irradiated and violet-dye-labeled. The sequencing here drew on alloreactive CD8+ T cells from a mixed lymphocyte reaction culture, taken before transplantation. Subset described: CFSE-low proliferating T cells sorted from approximately 6-day pre-transplant mixed lymphocyte reaction (GvH or HvG direction). The receptors come from a human patient who was an organ donor for intestinal transplantation.

J is TRBJ1-2 and V is TRBV30, with a weak D call TRBD1 (6 bases). This CDR3 comprises 13 residues. Germline lookup yields CDR1 GTSNPN and CDR2 SVGIG (reference sequence). V shed 0 bases and J shed 4 bases, with 9 bases lying between them. CDR3 sequence reads: CAWSVTGLYGYTF. The CDR3 bases are TGTGCCTGGAGTGTTACAGGGCTCTATGGCTACACCTTC.

The CDR3 loop reads CASSFGTADGYTF. The CDR3 DNA is TGTGCCAGTAGTTTCGGGACAGCTGATGGCTACACCTTC. This chain links TRBV19 with TRBJ1-2, with 7 bases identical to TRBD1. Germline lookup yields CDR1 LNHDA and CDR2 SQIVND (reference sequence). The CDR3 has 13 residues. V lost 5 bases to trimming and J lost 6 bases; unmatched junction nucleotides: 6.

V and J are TRBV7-9 and TRBJ2-7; D might be TRBD1 (6 bases). In germline, CDR1 is SEHNR, CDR2 FQNEAQ (reference sequence). With 5 bases removed from V and 0 bases from J, the gap between germline ends came to 8 bases. CDR3 length: 13 amino acids. The CDR3 protein is CASSEDSSYEQYF. Here the CDR3 DNA reads TGTGCCAGCAGCGAGGACAGCTCCTACGAGCAGTACTTC.

The chain is built from TRBV19 and TRBJ2-1, with D unclear. The CDR3 contains 11 residues. V was shortened by 2 bases and J by 4 bases, with 0 bases between the two germline ends. Germline V gene data show CDR1 as LNHDA and CDR2 as SQIVND (reference sequence). This CDR3 is CASSIYNEQFF. The CDR3 DNA sequence: TGTGCCAGTAGTATATACAATGAGCAGTTCTTC.

The rearrangement joins TRBV7-6 to TRBJ2-7; either TRBD1 or TRBD2 may fit D (6 bases each). The germline V and J ends were trimmed by 1 base and 7 bases, with 11 bases remaining between them. The CDR3 is made up of 13 amino acids. CDR1 SGHVS and CDR2 FNYEAQ come from the germline V gene. CDR3 sequence: CASSLDRGDEQYF. In DNA, the CDR3 is TGTGCCAGCAGCTTAGATAGGGGGGATGAGCAGTACTTC.

Only a few counts were recorded for this clone. The chain recombines TRBV5-1 with TRBJ2-2, with D uncertain. The CDR3 runs 15 residues. V lost 1 base, J lost 0 bases, and 7 bases lay in between. Germline V CDR1 and CDR2: SGHRS, YFSETQ. This CDR3 reads CASSLNDSNTGELFF. CDR3 nucleotide sequence: TGCGCCAGCAGCTTGAACGACTCGAACACCGGGGAGCTGTTTTTT. Looking up the rest from reference TRBV5-1 and TRBJ2-2 gives the full variable domain: KAGVTQTPRYLIKTRGQQVTLSCSPISGHRSVSWYQQTPGQGLQFLFEYFSETQRNKGNFPGRFSGRQFSNSRSEMNVSTLELGDSALYLCASSLNDSNTGELFFGEGSRLTVL.

The chain uses TRBV6-1 and TRBJ1-2, with D uncertain. CDR1 MNHNS and CDR2 SASEGT come from the germline V gene. V lost 8 bases, J lost 8 bases, and 18 bases lay in between. This CDR3 has 13 amino acids. CDR3 residues: CASGRWQLWGYTF. The CDR3 nucleotides are TGTGCCAGCGGGAGATGGCAGCTTTGGGGCTACACCTTC.

The V call is TRBV11-2, the J call TRBJ2-7; D remains unclear. Trimming took 8 bases from V and 2 from J, leaving 16 bases between them. Germline V gives CDR1 SGHAT, CDR2 FQNNGV. The CDR3 consists of 14 residues. For the CDR3, the DNA is TGTGCCAGCTGTTCGTGGGAAAGGACCTACGAGCAGTACTTC. The encoded protein is CASCSWERTYEQYF.

The chain joins TRBV19 to TRBJ1-2; a possible D gene is TRBD1 (5 bases). Germline loops: CDR1 LNHDA, CDR2 SQIVND (reference sequence). V lost 3 bases, J lost 1 base, and 12 bases lay in between. The CDR3 covers 15 residues. The CDR3 coding sequence is TGTGCCAGTAGTATTCAACAGGCGGTTAACTATGGCTACACCTTC. Its translation is CASSIQQAVNYGYTF. Filled out from reference TRBV19 and TRBJ1-2, the complete variable domain reads DGGITQSPKYLFRKEGQNVTLSCEQNLNHDAMYWYRQDPGQGLRLIYYSQIVNDFQKGDIAEGYSVSREKKESFPLTVTSAQKNPTAFYLCASSIQQAVNYGYTFGSGTRLTVV.

The V and J genes are TRBV4-3 and TRBJ2-3, with 8 bases fitting TRBD2. Unmatched junction bases numbered 6, after V lost 4 bases and J lost 0 bases. The CDR3 spans 16 residues. The germline gives CDR1 LGHNA, CDR2 YSLEER. The CDR3 DNA sequence: TGCGCCAGCAGCCCCATAACTAGCGGCAGCACAGATACGCAGTATTTT. This encodes CASSPITSGSTDTQYF.

This clone is judged medium-sized. The V call is TRBV6-1, the J call TRBJ1-1; D unclear. The germline gives CDR1 MNHNS, CDR2 SASEGT. The CDR3 has 16 amino acids. Trimming left V 2 bases short and J 1 base short, with 14 bases between. The CDR3 protein is CASSEPFKTQNTEAFF. In DNA form, the CDR3 reads TGTGCCAGCAGTGAACCCTTTAAAACCCAGAACACTGAAGCTTTCTTT.

This clone was seen more than once but under ten times. This chain connects TRBV10-2 to TRBJ1-2; a possible D gene is TRBD1 (6 bases). Germline V lookup: CDR1 WSHSY, CDR2 SAAADI. The CDR3 is made up of 14 amino acids. V was trimmed by 6 bases and J by 5 bases, leaving 16 bases between them. CDR3 amino acids: CASRRRGRWYGYTF. The CDR3 DNA reads TGCGCCAGCAGGCGACGGGGGCGCTGGTATGGCTACACCTTC.

This clone was seen a few times. The rearrangement uses TRBV5-4 and TRBJ2-1; D call uncertain. Trimming took off 4 bases at V and 4 bases at J, with 6 bases between the two ends. Germline CDR1 SGHNT, CDR2 YYREEE (reference sequence). The CDR3 has 12 amino acids. For the CDR3, the DNA is TGTGCCAGCAGCCTTCTGTACAATGAGCAGTTCTTC. Encoded protein: CASSLLYNEQFF. The full variable domain, its missing parts supplied by reference TRBV5-4 and TRBJ2-1, is ETGVTQSPTHLIKTRGQQVTLRCSSQSGHNTVSWYQQALGQGPQFIFQYYREEENGRGNFPPRFSGLQFPNYSSELNVNALELDDSALYLCASSLLYNEQFFGPGTRLTVL.

In this sample, this clone turned up a few times. The chain links TRBV28 to TRBJ2-3; the match to TRBD2 covers 10 bases. V shed 5 bases and J 7 bases; nucleotides not matched to a gene: 12. Germline assignment: CDR1 MDHEN and CDR2 SYDVKM. The length of the CDR3 is 16 residues. CDR3 residues: CASSPLGAGGANTQYF. CDR3 DNA: TGTGCCAGCAGTCCCCTCGGAGCGGGAGGGGCGAATACGCAGTATTTT.

J is TRBJ1-2 and V is TRBV2; D is unresolved. Germline assignment: CDR1 SNHLY and CDR2 FYNNEI. V was cut by 4 bases and J by 8 bases, with 17 bases left in between. CDR3 length equals 14 residues. The CDR3 loop reads CASSGEGWFEGYTF. CDR3 in DNA: TGTGCCAGCAGTGGCGAAGGGTGGTTTGAAGGCTACACCTTC. Combining the CDR3 with reference TRBV2 and TRBJ1-2 gives the whole variable domain EPEVTQTPSHQVTQMGQEVILRCVPISNHLYFYWYRQILGQKVEFLVSFYNNEISEKSEIFDDQFSVERPDGSNFTLKIRSTKLEDSAMYFCASSGEGWFEGYTFGSGTRLTVV.

This clone showed up just a few times. The V and J genes are TRBV9 and TRBJ1-2, with a tentative D call TRBD1 (5 bases). Trimming took off 0 bases at V and 2 bases at J, with 5 bases between the two ends. The CDR3 consists of 13 residues. Looked up from germline, CDR1 is SGDLS and CDR2 is YYNGEE. CDR3 bases: TGTGCCAGCAGCGTAGGGGACAACTATGGCTACACCTTC. Protein: CASSVGDNYGYTF.

This rearrangement joins TRBV5-6 to TRBJ2-1, with D unclear. The CDR3 sequence is 14 residues long. Trimming pared 3 bases from V and 2 bases from J, leaving 9 bases between. Germline V gene lookup returns CDR1 SGHDT and CDR2 YYEEEE. CDR3 nucleotides: TGTGCCAGCAGCTCCAGATTAACCTACAATGAGCAGTTCTTC. Protein sequence: CASSSRLTYNEQFF.

This chain connects TRBV21-1 to TRBJ1-1. TRBV21-1 is a known pseudogene. The CDR3 consists of 19 residues. In DNA, the CDR3 is TGTGCCAGCAGCAAAGGCCGGAAAATGGATACGGTGGTGAACACTGAAGCTTTCTTT. This translates into CASSKGRKMDTVVNTEAFF.

The genes are TRBV27 and TRBJ1-4; 8 nucleotides agree with TRBD1. Trimming removed 2 bases from V and 8 bases from J; junction bases left unmatched: 10. The CDR3 covers 16 residues. CDR1 is MNHEY and CDR2 is SMNVEV in the germline V gene (reference sequence). This chain's CDR3 is CASSLNPTGVGEKLFF. The DNA of the CDR3 is TGTGCCAGCAGTTTAAACCCGACAGGGGTCGGGGAAAAACTGTTTTTT.

This clone was seen more than once but under ten times. The CDR3 loop reads CASSVAGAEADTQYF. CDR3 coding DNA: TGTGCCAGCAGTGTAGCGGGCGCGGAGGCAGATACGCAGTATTTT. V and J are TRBV2 and TRBJ2-3; 7 bases are a match to TRBD2. The CDR3 length is 15 residues. V lost 4 bases, J lost 4 bases, and 8 bases stayed unmatched. Germline assignment: CDR1 SNHLY and CDR2 FYNNEI.

This clone was seen only a few times. Other nucleotide sequences in the sample specify the same CDR3. V gene TRBV4-1 combines with J gene TRBJ2-2; D uncertain. CDR3 length: 13 residues. The germline CDR1 and CDR2 sequences are MGHRA and YSYEKL. Trimming removed 0 bases from V and 6 bases from J, with 5 bases in between. Here the CDR3 reads CASSQDYPGELFF. DNA for the CDR3: TGCGCCAGCAGCCAAGATTACCCCGGGGAGCTGTTTTTT.